This TCR beta chain was sequenced in a study of molecular identifiers for immune sequencing clone quantification. Study-wide points: The share of molecules held by clones above 20 RNA copies was over 97% in effector cells and under 1% in naive cells.

Comments on this clonotype: Its target is not known. The junction departs from the called germline gene at one end, perhaps through a read error.

Per the germline V gene, CDR1 is LNHNV and CDR2 is YYDKDF (reference sequence). The length of the CDR3 is 11 residues. A CD8+CD4-CCR7+CD45RA+ phenotype served as the sorting definition for naive CD8 T cells. Each CDR3 protein is one row after TCRdb ran MiXCR on the PCR reads. The sample records some 650,000 distinct CDR3 sequences, 20% being singletons. Sample: naive CD8+ T cells from blood, with Jurkat cell RNA spiked in. Subset specified: FACS-sorted CD8+CD4-CCR7+CD45RA+ naive T cells. This chain joins TRBV15 and TRBJ2-1; no clear D gene. The receptor was isolated from a human donor in good health. Some libraries in this study had Jurkat cell RNA spiked in. The CDR3 reads CATSRYNEQLF. The CDR3 bases are TGTGCCACCAGCAGGTACAACGAGCAGCTCTTC. Full variable domain (remainder filled in from reference TRBV15 and TRBJ2-1): DAMVIQNPRYQVTQFGKPVTLSCSQTLNHNVMYWYQQKSSQAPKLLFHYYDKDFNNEADTPDNFQSRRPNTSFCFLDIRSPGLGDTAMYLCATSRYNEQLFGPGTRLTVL.